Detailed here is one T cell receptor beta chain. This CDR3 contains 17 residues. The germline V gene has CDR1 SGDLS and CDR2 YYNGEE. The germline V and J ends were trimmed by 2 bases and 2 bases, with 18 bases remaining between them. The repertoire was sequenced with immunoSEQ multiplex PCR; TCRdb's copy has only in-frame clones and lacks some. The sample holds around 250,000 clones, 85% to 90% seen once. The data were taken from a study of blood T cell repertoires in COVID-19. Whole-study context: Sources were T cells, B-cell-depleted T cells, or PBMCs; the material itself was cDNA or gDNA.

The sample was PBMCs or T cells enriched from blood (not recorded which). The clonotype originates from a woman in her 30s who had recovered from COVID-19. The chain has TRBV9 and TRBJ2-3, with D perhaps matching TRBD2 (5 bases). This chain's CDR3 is CASSVPRAEDYTDTQYF. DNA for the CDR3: TGTGCCAGCAGCGTCCCGCGGGCCGAAGACTACACAGATACGCAGTATTTT.